This record looks at one TCR beta chain sequence and its context. Sequencing was performed with immunoSEQ multiplex PCR; in TCRdb, only in-frame clones are kept and a portion is missing. Here the sample spans tens of thousands of clones, 70% to 80% being singletons. The data originate from a study of blood T cell repertoires in COVID-19. The clonotype was recovered from a man aged 55 to 69 with active or convalescent COVID-19. The source material was peripheral blood.

The CDR3 bases are TGCGCCAGCAGCTATGGACAGGGTACTAATTCACCCCTCCACTTT. It specifies CASSYGQGTNSPLHF. The V call is TRBV4-3, the J call TRBJ1-6; 8 nucleotides line up with TRBD1. The CDR3 runs to 15 residues. Per the germline V gene, CDR1 is LGHNA and CDR2 is YSLEER. Trimming at V came to 5 bases and at J to 6 bases, leaving 6 bases not matched to a gene.